The text below deals with one T cell receptor (beta chain). Its antigen is unknown. No much larger clonotype is one base removed from it; base qualities were not supplied. CDR1 and CDR2, per the germline V gene (reference sequence), are LNHDA and SQIVND. The CDR3 holds 14 amino acids from the cysteine to the phenylalanine. The read is trimmed to its CDR3 DNA, 42 bases read in frame from base 1. Trimming at the junction amounts to 7 bases on V and 1 base on J, and the germline ends lie 12 bases apart. The data originate from a study of PD-L1 blockade in urothelial cancer (dated by TCRdb to 2015 to 2018). With respect to the entire study: Therapy was started at some point between 2012 and 2014 for all patients, and atezolizumab 1,200 mg was administered intravenously every 3 weeks. About 85% of the roughly 29 patients were identified as males with urothelial cancer of bladder origin, and a prior smoking history was reported by 18 of 29 patients. Patients had an ECOG performance status of 0 or 1 and had received between 0 and 3 prior chemotherapy regimens. Blood samples were analyzed at two time points: 3 weeks after treatment start (second dose) and 6 weeks after treatment start. Blood samples gave a median of about 140,000 T cells and 82,636 unique TCRs, with a median clonality of around 0.074. An exploratory multi-omic analysis was conducted of the somatic, immune and clinical correlates of response to PD-L1 blockade with atezolizumab in urothelial cancer. TCR sequencing covered pretreatment tumor samples and matched, serially collected peripheral blood taken before and after atezolizumab treatment. Durable clinical benefit meant progression-free survival longer than 6 months, and TCR features were also tested against progression-free and overall survival. In the same patients who had TCR sequencing, pretreatment tumors also underwent whole exome sequencing and RNA sequencing. Durable clinical benefit was achieved by nine patients but not by the remaining 20. Under 30 patients had pretreatment blood TCR-seq, some 25 had at least one posttreatment blood collection, and some 25 had tumor TCR-seq.

The cohort comprised more than 25 patients with locally advanced or metastatic urothelial carcinoma treated at Memorial Sloan Kettering on a trial protocol. Peripheral blood mononuclear cells were collected from each patient pretreatment and during treatment, giving between 1 and 8 total time points per patient. The Qiagen DNeasy Blood extraction kit was used to purify genomic DNA from total PBMCs and tumor samples. Collected pretreatment and during treatment, PBMCs were isolated and stored as previously described. Synthetic TCR analog templates were spiked into each PCR to estimate absolute template abundance from read counts. The immunoSEQ assay used bias-controlled V and J gene primers to amplify TCRbeta CDR3 regions from genomic DNA. Sequencing of rearranged TCRbeta segments was performed at approximately 20X coverage. The original pipeline was this. Sequencing errors were corrected by clustering, and CDR3s were annotated against IMGT so that V, D and J genes could be assigned. Downstream analyses used only productive TCRbeta rearrangements, leaving out any out-of-frame or stop-codon sequences. Clonality was computed as one minus Shannon entropy normalized by the log of the number of unique productive sequences. Fisher's exact test with Benjamini-Hochberg correction, at a threshold of adjusted p below 0.01, was used to find clones that differed between time points or between blood and tumor. The table was pulled from immuneACCESS by TCRdb, which kept in-frame rearrangements only. Such tables lose some clones; where checked, under half of the loss comes from unresolved V genes, and the rest has no known cause. The DNA gave D and trimming, while V, J and clone size come from that table. This sample comprises some 100,000 clones, around 93% of them detected only once. Clones ranked in the top ten supply approximately 1% of the sample.

Findings and caveats that apply to the study as a whole: Because of the small sample size (n ≈ 30) and the many exploratory analyses performed, the results are intended to be regarded as hypothesis-generating. Greater expansion of tumor-associated TCR clones in peripheral blood 3 weeks after the start of treatment was observed in patients with durable benefit (n of about 24, p = 0.022). Improved progression-free and overall survival was found to be associated with pretreatment peripheral blood TCR clonality below the median.

The receptor was derived from a woman of 80 years or more with urothelial cancer. This sequence uses TRBV19 and TRBJ2-3; the D segment cannot be called with confidence. Sequenced material: PBMCs, taken around atezolizumab (anti-PD-L1) treatment. In nucleotide form, the sequence is TGTGCCAGTACTTTGCGCGCCCGCACAGATACGCAGTATTTT. It is translated as CASTLRARTDTQYF.